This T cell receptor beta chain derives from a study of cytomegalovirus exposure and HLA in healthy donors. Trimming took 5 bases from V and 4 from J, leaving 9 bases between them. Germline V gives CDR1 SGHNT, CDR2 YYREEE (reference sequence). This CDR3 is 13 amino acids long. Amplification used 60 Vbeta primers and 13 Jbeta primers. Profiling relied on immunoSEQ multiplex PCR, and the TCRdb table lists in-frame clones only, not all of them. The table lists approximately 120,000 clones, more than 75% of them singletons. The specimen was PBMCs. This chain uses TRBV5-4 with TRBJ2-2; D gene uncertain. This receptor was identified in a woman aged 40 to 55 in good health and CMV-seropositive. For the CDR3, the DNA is TGTGCCAGCAGACAAGAACGCACCGGGGAGCTGTTTTTT. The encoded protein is CASRQERTGELFF.